What follows are 26 T cell receptor beta chains derived from one specimen sequenced in a study of T cell responses to AZD1222 COVID-19 vaccine (dated by TCRdb to the early 2020s). The time point tag for this specimen amounts to: about 28 days (+/-7) after the second vaccine dose. The library was produced with the immunoSEQ multiplex PCR assay. Imported from immuneACCESS, the table was reduced by TCRdb to in-frame sequences with V and J called. These copies leave out some clones; in studies compared against another copy, an unresolved V gene accounts for under half, and the cause of the remainder is not known. This sample comprises over 95,000 clones, approximately 90% of them detected only once. Roughly 8% of the sample lies in the top ten. Sequenced here: peripheral blood, sampled 28 days after the second AZD1222 dose. The receptors come from an adult who received the AZD1222 COVID-19 vaccine.

This clone was seen once. The chain employs TRBV5-1 and TRBJ2-6, with D perhaps TRBD1 (5 bases). The length of the CDR3 is 14 residues. Per the germline V gene, CDR1 is SGHRS and CDR2 is YFSETQ. V shed 2 bases and J shed 9 bases, with 12 bases lying between them. The CDR3 region has the DNA TGCGCCAGCAGCTTTCGGCAGGGCGACAACGTCCTGACTTTC. Protein product: CASSFRQGDNVLTF.

The CDR3 sequence: CASSQDNYGYTF. The DNA of the CDR3 is TGTGCCAGCAGCCAAGACAACTATGGCTACACCTTC. The V and J genes are TRBV7-2 and TRBJ1-2; D not resolved. The V end was cut by 5 bases, the J end by 2 bases, with 6 bases between. This CDR3 region has 12 residues. Germline V gene sequence: CDR1 SGHTA, CDR2 FQGNSA.

The chain employs TRBV6-1 and TRBJ2-1, with 9 nucleotides matching TRBD2. This CDR3 is 16 amino acids long. J gave up 3 bases and V 0 bases, and 3 bases lay outside the gene matches. The V gene's germline CDR1 is MNHNS and CDR2 SASEGT. As DNA, the CDR3 is TGTGCCAGCAGTGAAGCGACTAGCGGATACTACAATGAGCAGTTCTTC. Protein sequence: CASSEATSGYYNEQFF.

This chain links TRBV6-6 with TRBJ1-5; 10 bases match TRBD1. The V gene end was trimmed by 5 bases and the J gene end by 2 bases; junction bases not matched to a gene: 3. CDR1 is MNHNY and CDR2 is SVGAGI in the germline V gene (reference sequence). The length of the CDR3 is 15 residues. The CDR3 DNA sequence: TGTGCCAGCAGTCGACAGGGGGCAGGCAATCAGCCCCAGCATTTT. This translates into CASSRQGAGNQPQHF.

Of note for this clone: This CDR3 is also generated by other DNA sequences in the sample. The chain joins TRBV6-5 to TRBJ2-7; D tentatively fits TRBD1 or TRBD2 (6 bases each). With 2 bases removed from V and 0 bases from J, the gap between germline ends came to 11 bases. The CDR3 loop spans 15 amino acids. Germline V gene sequence: CDR1 MNHEY, CDR2 SVGAGI. The CDR3: CASSYRRDNSYEQYF. The CDR3 nucleotides read TGTGCCAGCAGTTACAGGCGGGACAACTCCTACGAGCAGTACTTC.

CDR3 protein: CATTGGQETQYF. CDR3 bases: TGTGCCACCACGGGAGGCCAAGAGACCCAGTACTTC. The V gene is TRBV28, the J gene TRBJ2-5, with 7 bases matching TRBD2. V shed 10 bases and J 1 base; nucleotides not matched to a gene: 3. In germline, CDR1 is MDHEN, CDR2 SYDVKM. The CDR3 contains 12 residues.

This clone occurred a few times. The chain employs TRBV6-5 and TRBJ1-5, with D perhaps TRBD1 (5 bases). CDR1 is MNHEY, CDR2 SVGAGI, per germline. V was pared by 2 bases and J by 9 bases, with 11 bases between. CDR3 size: 13 residues. CDR3 protein: CASSYTAQGPQHF. CDR3 sequence (DNA): TGTGCCAGCAGTTACACTGCGCAGGGGCCCCAGCATTTT.

The rearrangement joins TRBV6-2 or TRBV6-3 to TRBJ1-2, with a tentative D call TRBD1 (5 bases). The V gene lost 2 bases and the J gene lost 2 bases, with 9 bases spanning the gap. The CDR3 is made up of 14 amino acids. CDR1 is MNHEY, CDR2 SVGEGT, per germline. CDR3 in amino acids: CASSYPGRNYGYTF. The CDR3, as DNA: TGTGCCAGCAGTTACCCGGGACGGAACTATGGCTACACCTTC.

The genes are TRBV19 and TRBJ1-2; 7 bases fit TRBD1. V was pared by 4 bases and J by 2 bases, with 13 bases of the junction left unmatched. There are 17 residues in the CDR3. CDR1 and CDR2 (germline): LNHDA, SQIVND (reference sequence). The CDR3 loop is CASSTESGQEPNYGYTF. The CDR3 nucleotides are TGTGCCAGTAGTACCGAGAGCGGACAGGAACCCAACTATGGCTACACCTTC.

The CDR3 here is CASSWDRGLAATEKLFF. The CDR3 bases are TGTGCCAGCAGCTGGGACAGGGGGCTGGCGGCAACAGAAAAACTGTTTTTT. This chain links TRBV7-9 with TRBJ1-4; 12 nucleotides agree with TRBD1. This CDR3 comprises 17 residues. V lost 4 bases to trimming and J lost 8 bases; unmatched junction nucleotides: 11. Germline loops: CDR1 SEHNR, CDR2 FQNEAQ (reference sequence).

This clone was counted once. The chain links TRBV5-1 to TRBJ1-3; D remains ambiguous. The germline gives CDR1 SGHRS, CDR2 YFSETQ. This CDR3 is 16 amino acids long. V dropped 0 bases and J dropped 8 bases, with 18 bases sitting between them. The CDR3 spells CASSLARSRNSDTIYF. The CDR3 bases are TGCGCCAGCAGCTTGGCCCGATCCAGAAACTCGGACACCATATATTTT. The variable domain in full, completed from reference TRBV5-1 and TRBJ1-3, reads KAGVTQTPRYLIKTRGQQVTLSCSPISGHRSVSWYQQTPGQGLQFLFEYFSETQRNKGNFPGRFSGRQFSNSRSEMNVSTLELGDSALYLCASSLARSRNSDTIYFGEGSWLTVV.

The V gene is TRBV5-1, the J gene TRBJ1-3; 9 bases map to TRBD1. The CDR3 runs 16 residues. CDR1 SGHRS and CDR2 YFSETQ come from the germline V gene. V lost 3 bases and J lost 0; bases outside the gene matches: 4. CDR3 sequence reads: CASSWTGVNSGNTIYF. In DNA form, the CDR3 reads TGCGCCAGCAGCTGGACAGGGGTTAACTCTGGAAACACCATATATTTT.

The chain is built from TRBV5-1 and TRBJ1-2; 8 bases are a match to TRBD1. The CDR3 contains 16 residues. Germline assignment: CDR1 SGHRS and CDR2 YFSETQ. Trimming removed 4 bases from V and 0 bases from J; junction bases left unmatched: 8. The CDR3 loop is CASSTGQGASNYGYTF. CDR3 coding DNA: TGCGCCAGCAGCACTGGACAGGGCGCCTCTAACTATGGCTACACCTTC.

J is TRBJ1-1 and V is TRBV5-1; D gene unclear. The length of the CDR3 is 15 residues. Germline V gene data show CDR1 as SGHRS and CDR2 as YFSETQ. The V gene lost 0 bases and the J gene lost 5 bases, with 14 bases spanning the gap. The DNA of the CDR3 is TGCGCCAGCAGCTTGGAGGGCCTCCGAGGGACTGAAGCTTTCTTT. Translated, it gives CASSLEGLRGTEAFF.

V is TRBV28 and J is TRBJ2-2; 9 nucleotides align to TRBD2. J gave up 7 bases and V 2 bases, and 8 bases lay outside the gene matches. This CDR3 has 16 residues. In germline, CDR1 is MDHEN, CDR2 SYDVKM. CDR3 amino acids: CASSLMLAGAGGELFF. The CDR3 DNA sequence: TGTGCCAGCAGTTTAATGTTAGCGGGAGCGGGCGGGGAGCTGTTTTTT.

This chain links TRBV2 with TRBJ1-2; D is ambiguous. This CDR3 spans 13 amino acids. Trimming left V 2 bases short and J 4 bases short, with 8 bases between. Germline CDR1 SNHLY, CDR2 FYNNEI. In nucleotides, the CDR3 is TGTGCCAGCAGTGAAAGGCAGGTCTATGGCTACACCTTC. It is translated as CASSERQVYGYTF.

The J gene is TRBJ1-1, the V gene TRBV5-1; 12 nucleotides align to TRBD1. The junction had 6 bases not matched to a gene; V was cut back by 3 bases and J by 6 bases. The CDR3 contains 15 residues. CDR1 is SGHRS and CDR2 is YFSETQ in the germline V gene. This CDR3 reads CASSSSGTGGSEAFF. CDR3 DNA: TGCGCCAGCAGCTCTTCCGGGACAGGGGGCTCTGAAGCTTTCTTT.

The V gene is TRBV15, the J gene TRBJ2-1; 9 bases are shared with TRBD2. The CDR3 spans 16 residues. Germline lookup yields CDR1 LNHNV and CDR2 YYDKDF (reference sequence). Unmatched junction bases numbered 6, after V lost 0 bases and J lost 6 bases. CDR3 in amino acids: CATSRDGSGSFNEQFF. CDR3 nucleotides: TGTGCCACCAGCAGAGATGGTAGCGGGAGTTTCAATGAGCAGTTCTTC. Combining the CDR3 with reference TRBV15 and TRBJ2-1 gives the whole variable domain DAMVIQNPRYQVTQFGKPVTLSCSQTLNHNVMYWYQQKSSQAPKLLFHYYDKDFNNEADTPDNFQSRRPNTSFCFLDIRSPGLGDTAMYLCATSRDGSGSFNEQFFGPGTRLTVL.

The chain combines TRBV19 with TRBJ2-5; 9 bases fit TRBD1. V trimming: 4 bases; J trimming: 4 bases; junction bases outside the gene matches: 7. The CDR3 is 15 residues long. Per the germline V gene, CDR1 is LNHDA and CDR2 is SQIVND (reference sequence). CDR3 protein: CASSTTGGQGETQYF. DNA of the CDR3: TGTGCCAGTAGTACCACCGGGGGACAGGGAGAGACCCAGTACTTC.

The V gene is TRBV24-1, the J gene TRBJ1-5; TRBD1 agrees at 7 bases. This CDR3 has 13 residues. J gave up 4 bases and V 9 bases, and 5 bases lay outside the gene matches. From germline, CDR1 is KGHDR and CDR2 SFDVKD. CDR3 region: CATSDRENQPQHF. For the CDR3, the DNA is TGTGCCACCTCCGACAGGGAGAATCAGCCCCAGCATTTT.

The genes are TRBV25-1 and TRBJ2-7; no definite D call. The V end was cut by 1 base, the J end by 3 bases, with 7 bases between. Germline V lookup: CDR1 MGHDK, CDR2 SYGVNS. The CDR3 loop spans 13 amino acids. This CDR3 is CASSEWADYEQYF. The DNA for the CDR3 is TGTGCCAGCAGTGAATGGGCAGACTACGAGCAGTACTTC.

V is TRBV28 and J is TRBJ2-7; 8 bases match TRBD1. CDR3 length equals 15 residues. V was clipped by 6 bases and J by 5 bases; unmatched bases: 12. Germline-derived CDR1 and CDR2 are MDHEN and SYDVKM. The CDR3: CASSPRGTGVDEQYF. As DNA, the CDR3 is TGTGCCAGCAGCCCCAGGGGGACAGGTGTCGACGAGCAGTACTTC.

V and J are TRBV6-1 and TRBJ1-6; D gene uncertain. The CDR3 runs 19 residues. Trimming removed 0 bases at V and 1 base at J, with 16 bases between. CDR1 is MNHNS and CDR2 is SASEGT in the germline V gene. The CDR3 loop is CASSEARASTGSYNSPLHF. For the CDR3, the DNA is TGTGCCAGCAGTGAAGCTCGGGCCAGTACTGGATCCTATAATTCACCCCTCCACTTT.

V gene TRBV27 combines with J gene TRBJ1-3; D gene unclear. V lost 3 bases, J lost 2 bases, and 8 bases lay in between. Germline loops: CDR1 MNHEY, CDR2 SMNVEV (reference sequence). The CDR3 covers 14 residues. CDR3 residues: CASSLAGAGNTIYF. The CDR3 DNA reads TGTGCCAGCAGTTTGGCCGGGGCTGGAAACACCATATATTTT.

The chain combines TRBV12-3 or TRBV12-4 with TRBJ2-1; D call uncertain. The CDR3 has 12 residues. Trimming cost V 3 bases and J 8 bases, with 8 bases left between them. The CDR3 DNA sequence: TGTGCCAGCAGTTTTGGCGGTTATGAGCAGTTCTTC. Amino acids: CASSFGGYEQFF.

DNA of the CDR3: TGCGCCAGCAGCTTAGGGGACAACACCGGGGAGCTGTTTTTT. Its protein is CASSLGDNTGELFF. This chain connects TRBV5-1 to TRBJ2-2; perhaps D is TRBD1 or TRBD2 (5 bases each). The CDR3 runs to 14 residues. Trimming left V 2 bases short and J 2 bases short, with 7 bases between. CDR1 SGHRS and CDR2 YFSETQ come from the germline V gene.